This TCR beta chain derives from a study of shared clonotypes between healthy human individuals. Whole-study findings and limits: Sampling used blood alone; tissue repertoires probably differ. Approximately 5% was the fraction of naive CD4 clonotypes found shared across a few donors.

Per the authors' pipeline: Sequence data from immunoSEQ were junction-only and lacked quality scores; consequently, filtering differed. TCRdb's table, derived via immunoSEQ multiplex PCR, lists solely in-frame clones and lacks some. V and J calls and clone size follow that table, whereas D and trimming were derived from the DNA. Of roughly 2.2 million clones detected, approximately 93% appear once; the ten largest clones hold 0.39%. About this clone: Its target is unknown.

CDR1 and CDR2 from the germline V gene are ENHRY and SYGVKD. This CDR3 spans 13 amino acids. The J segment lost 2 bases and the V segment lost 11 bases, leaving 6 bases of the junction unmatched. The genes are TRBV10-3 and TRBJ1-5, with 7 bases fitting TRBD1. The source of this sequence is a man between 18 and 35 years old in good health. Some clones in this sample may be carry-over from other donors' samples. The specimen sequenced was naive CD4+ T cells from PBMCs. Subset defined: CD45RA+ positively selected. The CDR3 protein is CASGQAGNQPQHF. In DNA, the CDR3 is TGTGCCTCCGGACAGGCCGGCAATCAGCCCCAGCATTTT.